The 22 T cell receptor beta chains given below trace back to one sample, sequenced in a study of shared clonotypes between healthy human individuals (dated by TCRdb to the early 2020s). CD8 naive samples were CD45RO-negative cells positively selected for CCR7, giving a CD45RA+CCR7+ population that excluded TemRA cells. The library was obtained by the immunoSEQ multiplex PCR assay. TCRdb holds this immuneACCESS table with in-frame rearrangements only. Some clones are missing; in checked studies, unresolved V genes explain under half, and the rest has no known cause. The sample data list 560,000 or so clones, and roughly 96% of these were observed just once. The top ten clonotypes cover about 0.12% of the sample. The sample taken for sequencing was naive CD8+ T cells sorted from blood. Per the publication, the cell subset or site label means: CD45RA+CCR7+. The source of these receptors is a woman in her twenties or thirties in good health.

The chain joins TRBV19 to TRBJ1-4, with D possibly matching TRBD1 (5 bases). This CDR3 is built from 18 residues. V was pared by 11 bases and J by 7 bases, with 32 bases between. CDR1 LNHDA and CDR2 SQIVND come from the germline V gene (reference sequence). The CDR3, as DNA: TGTGCCGTAAGGGGCGTCGGAGTTCCTCACCCGTCGAGTGAAAAACTGTTTTTT. Protein sequence: CAVRGVGVPHPSSEKLFF.

The chain carries TRBV6-1 and TRBJ2-1, with TRBD2 matching over 7 bases. This CDR3 has 15 amino acids. V gave up 11 bases and J gave up 10 bases; unmatched junction bases: 20. CDR1 MNHNS and CDR2 SASEGT come from the germline V gene. For the CDR3, the DNA is TGTGCCGCCGGGGAGGGGATCGCGGTCCGCGAAGAGCAGTTCTTC. It is translated as CAAGEGIAVREEQFF.

CDR3 region: CASSIGPIGQPQHF. The CDR3 DNA sequence: TGTGCCAGTAGTATTGGCCCCATTGGGCAGCCCCAGCATTTT. V is TRBV19 and J is TRBJ1-5; D is uncertain. CDR1 and CDR2 from the germline V gene are LNHDA and SQIVND (reference sequence). This CDR3 region has 14 residues. Trimming pared 3 bases from V and 7 bases from J, leaving 13 bases between.

The chain has TRBV4-2 and TRBJ1-1; D gene unclear. Germline V lookup: CDR1 LGHNA, CDR2 YNFKEQ. The V gene lost 0 bases and the J gene lost 2 bases, with 10 bases spanning the gap. The CDR3 has 15 residues. The CDR3, as DNA: TGTGCCAGCAGCCAAGATGTGGCAGGAAACACTGAAGCTTTCTTT. It codes for CASSQDVAGNTEAFF.

V usage is TRBV7-8 and J usage is TRBJ2-3; tentatively, D is TRBD2 (6 bases). The length of the CDR3 is 20 residues. V was pared by 5 bases and J by 0 bases, with 27 bases between. CDR1 is SGHVS and CDR2 is FQNEAQ in the germline V gene. The CDR3 sequence is CASSPLPRGRYPPSTDTQYF. DNA of the CDR3: TGTGCCAGCAGCCCCCTTCCTCGGGGGAGGTATCCTCCTAGCACAGATACGCAGTATTTT.

V and J are TRBV28 and TRBJ2-3; unclear D gene. Trimming pared 7 bases from V and 5 bases from J, leaving 7 bases between. The length of the CDR3 is 11 residues. CDR1 MDHEN and CDR2 SYDVKM come from the germline V gene. The CDR3 DNA reads TGTGCCAGCACCCTGGAAGATACGCAGTATTTT. This sequence encodes CASTLEDTQYF.

The chain links TRBV27 to TRBJ1-4; D might be TRBD1 (5 bases). Germline V lookup: CDR1 MNHEY, CDR2 SMNVEV (reference sequence). Trimming shortened V by 3 bases and J by 5 bases, and 10 bases separated the two germline ends. The CDR3 runs 14 residues. The CDR3 loop is CASSLTVNNEKLFF. The CDR3, as DNA: TGTGCCAGCAGTTTGACAGTGAACAATGAAAAACTGTTTTTT.

As for this clone: At one of its ends the junction is not consistent with the germline gene, which may arise from a read error. V usage is TRBV6-1 and J usage is TRBJ2-2; D not resolved. The CDR3 contains 12 residues. CDR1 and CDR2 from the germline V gene are MNHNS and SASEGT. CDR3 sequence: CASREGTGELFF. The CDR3 nucleotides are TGTGCCAGCAGGGAAGGGACCGGGGAGCTGTTTTTT.

The chain employs TRBV2 and TRBJ1-4, with TRBD1 as a possible D gene (6 bases). V was pared by 2 bases and J by 7 bases, with 14 bases between. Germline CDR1 and CDR2: SNHLY and FYNNEI. This CDR3 spans 15 amino acids. CDR3: CASSETGLRGEKLFF. The CDR3 DNA reads as TGTGCCAGCAGTGAAACAGGGCTGCGGGGTGAAAAACTGTTTTTT.

The V call is TRBV28, the J call TRBJ2-1, with D unclear. This CDR3 region has 12 residues. Germline V gene lookup returns CDR1 MDHEN and CDR2 SYDVKM. V lost 3 bases and J 9 bases, leaving 9 bases between the germline ends. As DNA, the CDR3 is TGTGCCAGCAGTTTGGGATGGGGTGAGCAGTTCTTC. Protein product: CASSLGWGEQFF.

The rearrangement uses TRBV18 and TRBJ1-1, with D maybe TRBD1 (5 bases). The CDR3 covers 14 residues. Between the trimmed V and J ends, which lost 1 base and 1 base, there was a span of 7 bases. Germline-derived CDR1 and CDR2 are KGHSH and LQKENI. The chain's CDR3 is CASSPRTKNTEAFF. CDR3 in DNA: TGTGCCAGCTCACCACGGACAAAGAACACTGAAGCTTTCTTT.

The genes are TRBV27 and TRBJ1-5; 7 nucleotides agree with TRBD1. This CDR3 has 15 residues. Per germline, CDR1 MNHEY and CDR2 SMNVEV (reference sequence). V was pared by 2 bases and J by 4 bases, with 5 bases of the junction left unmatched. CDR3 DNA sequence: TGTGCCAGCAGTTTACTGACAGGGACAAATCAGCCCCAGCATTTT. It encodes CASSLLTGTNQPQHF.

The rearrangement links TRBV28 to TRBJ2-7; 8 bases map to TRBD2. V gave up 5 bases and J gave up 3 bases; unmatched junction bases: 9. The CDR3 has 15 amino acids. CDR1 MDHEN and CDR2 SYDVKM come from the germline V gene. The DNA for the CDR3 is TGTGCCAGCAGTCCTCCGGGAGGGCAGGGCTACGAGCAGTACTTC. Its protein is CASSPPGGQGYEQYF. Using reference TRBV28 and TRBJ2-7 for the parts outside the CDR3, the full variable domain is DVKVTQSSRYLVKRTGEKVFLECVQDMDHENMFWYRQDPGLGLRLIYFSYDVKMKEKGDIPEGYSVSREKKERFSLILESASTNQTSMYLCASSPPGGQGYEQYFGPGTRLTVT.

V and J are TRBV5-8 and TRBJ2-7; D uncertain. The CDR3 consists of 14 residues. The V end lost 7 bases, the J end lost 0 bases, and 14 bases lay between the germline ends. Germline V gene lookup returns CDR1 SGHTS and CDR2 YDEGEE. Here the CDR3 DNA reads TGTGCCAGCTTTAAAGAGGCGGACTCCTACGAGCAGTACTTC. This codes for CASFKEADSYEQYF.

The rearrangement uses TRBV19 and TRBJ2-1; D not resolved. Per the germline V gene, CDR1 is LNHDA and CDR2 is SQIVND (reference sequence). The CDR3 contains 17 residues. Trimming left V 6 bases short and J 4 bases short, with 22 bases between. The CDR3 reads CASSTVEDRARYNEQFF. The CDR3 DNA follows: TGTGCCAGTAGCACAGTCGAAGACCGCGCGCGGTACAATGAGCAGTTCTTC.

This sequence joins TRBV19 and TRBJ1-4; the match to TRBD1 covers 7 bases. CDR1 LNHDA and CDR2 SQIVND come from the germline V gene (reference sequence). This CDR3 has 15 residues. V shed 4 bases and J 8 bases; nucleotides not matched to a gene: 10. The CDR3 region has the DNA TGTGCCAGTAGTACGGAAGGGGGCGCGGGGGAAAAACTGTTTTTT. Its translation is CASSTEGGAGEKLFF.

CDR3 in amino acids: CASSPGAAAYEQYF. The CDR3 DNA follows: TGTGCCAGCAGCCCGGGGGCAGCGGCATACGAGCAGTACTTC. This chain joins TRBV13 and TRBJ2-7, with D perhaps given as TRBD1 or TRBD2 (6 bases each). V lost 5 bases and J lost 4, with 15 bases in between. From germline, CDR1 is PRHDT and CDR2 FYEKMQ (reference sequence). The CDR3 runs 14 residues.

The chain carries TRBV14 and TRBJ1-1; TRBD1 matches 7 bases. V lost 5 bases to trimming and J lost 0 bases; unmatched junction nucleotides: 15. Germline-derived CDR1 and CDR2 are SGHDN and FVKESK. The CDR3 consists of 18 residues. CDR3 residues: CASSGTASFQRVNTEAFF. The CDR3, as DNA: TGTGCCAGCAGCGGGACAGCATCCTTCCAGAGGGTGAACACTGAAGCTTTCTTT.

V gene TRBV7-9 combines with J gene TRBJ2-1, with 13 bases aligning to TRBD2. The CDR3 runs 15 residues. Germline loops: CDR1 SEHNR, CDR2 FQNEAQ (reference sequence). The V and J ends lost 5 bases and 10 bases, in that order; junction bases with no gene match: 8. Written as DNA, the CDR3 is TGTGCCAGCAGCGCGAGTGGACTAGCGGGAGACGAGCAGTTCTTC. Encoded protein: CASSASGLAGDEQFF.

The J gene is TRBJ2-7, the V gene TRBV13, with 7 nucleotides matching TRBD2. The CDR3 contains 14 residues. Per the germline V gene, CDR1 is PRHDT and CDR2 is FYEKMQ (reference sequence). The V segment lost 3 bases and the J segment 4 bases; nucleotides outside the gene matches: 6. The CDR3 DNA sequence: TGTGCCAGCAGCTTGGGAGGGTTAGGTTACGAGCAGTACTTC. It codes for CASSLGGLGYEQYF.

This chain uses TRBV12-1 with TRBJ2-7; TRBD2 is the table's D call, not checked against the DNA. TRBV12-1 is designated a pseudogene. This CDR3 region has 17 residues. The CDR3 region has the DNA TGTGCCAGCAGCTCCGCCGCCGGGACTAGCGGCCCCTACGAGCAGTACTTC. Residues: CASSSAAGTSGPYEQYF.

In its sample, this clone was seen once. V is TRBV10-3 and J is TRBJ2-1; TRBD2 agrees at 9 bases. The V and J ends lost 4 bases and 7 bases, in that order; junction bases with no gene match: 17. CDR3 size: 18 residues. The germline gives CDR1 ENHRY, CDR2 SYGVKD. CDR3 region: CAISVTPASGRNRNEQFF. Written as DNA, the CDR3 is TGTGCCATCAGTGTAACCCCGGCGAGCGGGAGGAATAGGAATGAGCAGTTCTTC.